This entry lists 9 T cell receptor beta chains sequenced from one sample in a study of blood T cell repertoires in COVID-19. Profiled with immunoSEQ multiplex PCR; TCRdb holds only in-frame clones, not every one. The table lists about 480,000 clones, approximately 90% of them singletons, with 6.5% to 9.5% in the top ten. The sequenced sample was PBMCs or T cells enriched from blood (not recorded which). Receptors were obtained from a woman aged 55-70 years who had recovered from COVID-19.

V and J are TRBV7-6 and TRBJ2-3; D is possibly TRBD1 (5 bases). This CDR3 region has 18 residues. V was clipped by 2 bases and J by 1 base, with 19 bases between them. Germline CDR1 and CDR2: SGHVS and FNYEAQ. Here the CDR3 reads CASSLNFLQVARTDTQYF. CDR3 sequence (DNA): TGTGCCAGCAGCTTAAACTTCCTACAGGTCGCGCGCACAGATACGCAGTATTTT.

The chain couples TRBV4-1 to TRBJ2-5, with TRBD2 as a possible D gene (5 bases). This CDR3 region has 13 residues. The V end was cut by 4 bases, the J end by 5 bases, with 11 bases between. The germline V gene has CDR1 MGHRA and CDR2 YSYEKL. The DNA for the CDR3 is TGCGCCAGCAGCCCGAGGGTTGGGGAGACCCAGTACTTC. This gives the protein CASSPRVGETQYF.

The chain combines TRBV6-5 with TRBJ1-2, with 8 nucleotides matching TRBD1. Trimming at V came to 6 bases and at J to 3 bases, leaving 9 bases not matched to a gene. Per germline, CDR1 MNHEY and CDR2 SVGAGI. This CDR3 is built from 15 residues. CDR3 bases: TGTGCCAGCAGCATGAATTCAGGGGGCCACTATGGCTACACCTTC. Translating gives CASSMNSGGHYGYTF.

The V and J genes are TRBV27 and TRBJ2-5; perhaps TRBD1 as D (5 bases). The V gene's germline CDR1 is MNHEY and CDR2 SMNVEV (reference sequence). V was trimmed by 4 bases and J by 4 bases, leaving 10 bases between them. The CDR3 has 13 residues. The CDR3 nucleotides read TGTGCCAGCAGTTCCCAGCAGGGAGAGACCCAGTACTTC. Residues: CASSSQQGETQYF.

The genes are TRBV3-1 (or the pseudogene TRBV3-2) and TRBJ1-4; D not certain. V shed 2 bases and J shed 0 bases, with 16 bases lying between them. This CDR3 is 18 amino acids long. Germline-derived CDR1 and CDR2 are LGHDT and YNNKEL (reference sequence). CDR3 region: CASSQHKISLATNEKLFF. Here the CDR3 DNA reads TGTGCCAGCAGCCAACACAAGATCTCCCTTGCAACTAATGAAAAACTGTTTTTT.

V gene TRBV30 combines with J gene TRBJ1-4, with 10 bases identical to TRBD1. There are 13 residues in the CDR3. Germline V gives CDR1 GTSNPN, CDR2 SVGIG (reference sequence). V was clipped by 5 bases and J by 5 bases; unmatched bases: 2. The CDR3 DNA sequence: TGTGCCTGGGGGACAGGGGTAAATGAAAAACTGTTTTTT. Translated, it gives CAWGTGVNEKLFF.

This rearrangement joins TRBV9 to TRBJ2-2; TRBD2 agrees at 9 bases. The V gene's germline CDR1 is SGDLS and CDR2 YYNGEE. This CDR3 is built from 17 residues. J gave up 1 base and V 3 bases, and 7 bases lay outside the gene matches. The CDR3, as DNA: TGTGCCAGCAGCGCCTCGCTTAGCGGGGGGAACACCGGGGAGCTGTTTTTT. Its protein product is CASSASLSGGNTGELFF.

The V and J genes are TRBV5-5 and TRBJ1-2; D remains unclear. This CDR3 has 11 residues. Deletions cut 5 bases from V and 10 bases from J, with 12 bases between. Germline CDR1 is SGHKS and CDR2 is YYEKEE (reference sequence). The CDR3 region has the DNA TGTGCCAGCAGTTCGGAGTTGCTCTACACCTTC. As protein: CASSSELLYTF.

This clone appeared a single time. J is TRBJ1-1 and V is TRBV25-1, with 10 bases that match TRBD1. Germline V gene sequence: CDR1 MGHDK, CDR2 SYGVNS. With 8 bases clipped from V and 7 bases from J, the junction kept 4 bases outside the gene matches. The CDR3 extends over 12 amino acids. The CDR3 is CASDRGLGEAFF. CDR3 nucleotide sequence: TGTGCCAGCGACAGGGGGCTCGGTGAAGCTTTCTTT.